This T cell receptor (beta chain) was captured in a study of OX40 agonist ivuxolimab in advanced cancers. Study overall: Patients were infused with ivuxolimab every 2 weeks at 0.01 to 10 mg/kg. Three patients got partial responses; one had hepatocellular carcinoma and two had cutaneous melanoma. The study's findings and limits: CD8+ T cells showed, on average, more clonal expansion than CD4+ cells.

The protocol was immunoSEQ multiplex PCR, while the TCRdb copy is restricted to in-frame clones and leaves out a portion. The sample includes about 74,000 clones, 80% to 95% of them seen just once. Only one count was recorded for this clone. Its cognate antigen is unknown. Patients had blood sampled at baseline and again on cycle 4 day 1 and cycle 7 day 1. The CDR3 consists of 13 residues. Germline CDR1 reads MNHEY; CDR2 reads SMNVEV (reference sequence). V was clipped by 6 bases and J by 9 bases, with 15 bases between them. Sequenced here: CD4+ or CD8+ T cells sorted from blood, sampled in a trial of the OX40 agonist ivuxolimab. The chain couples TRBV27 to TRBJ2-1, with D perhaps matching TRBD1 or TRBD2 (6 bases each). The receptor was isolated from an adult with an advanced solid tumor such as melanoma, head and neck, liver or kidney cancer. The CDR3 loop is CASSHRGLGEQFF. DNA of the CDR3: TGTGCCAGCAGCCATCGGGGGCTCGGTGAGCAGTTCTTC.